The present T cell receptor (beta chain) was sequenced within a study of shared clonotypes between healthy human individuals (dated by TCRdb to about 2020). For context, the study as a whole: A couple of women and a few men aged 18 to 49 years were included in the cohort. For each donor, CD4 naive and CD4 memory were each run on three plates, CD8 naive on two plates, and CD8 memory on one plate. Libraries were prepared and TCR repertoires were sequenced by different laboratories using diverse techniques, in order to increase sequencing depth and limit assay-specific biases. Between about 0.8 and 9 billion PBMCs per donor were obtained by leukapheresis. The study deeply sequenced blood TCR repertoires of five healthy adults to estimate repertoire size and the extent of clonotype sharing between individuals. Findings and caveats that apply to the study as a whole: Based on pairwise subsampling, the degree of clonotype sharing among donors was expected to be affected by sequencing depth. Only blood was sampled, and tissue TCR repertoires likely differ from those in blood. Higher generation probabilities were observed for clonotypes shared by all four sorted-subset donors than for non-shared clonotypes. Even with the large sequencing depth, rarefaction of the sorted-subset datasets indicated that sequencing was incomplete. Naive subsets generally had larger estimated clonotype richness than memory subsets did. Sharing across four donors was observed for around 5% of naive CD4, over 3% of naive CD8, 2.3% of memory CD4, and roughly 0.4% of memory CD8 clonotypes. The small number of donors limited the genetic and exposure-history diversity represented.

Using the deep immunoSEQ assay, TCR CDR3 regions were amplified from genomic DNA by multiplex PCR. Extracted genomic DNA from each cell subset was spread evenly across all wells of several immunoSEQ 96-well plates, with each plate serving as a replicate. For sorted subsets, each replicate PCR was loaded with roughly 200 ng genomic DNA, equivalent to 25,000 to 35,000 T cell genomes. The purified libraries were quantified using a Qubit 3.0 fluorometer, sized with a Bioanalyzer 2100, and then quantified again using the KAPA Library Quantification kit. Every immunoSEQ 96-well plate was sequenced on a separate single-read 150-cycle Illumina NextSeq 550 flow cell. The original pipeline was this. Because the immunoSEQ output held only junctional sequences and lacked quality scores, the filtering could not match the filtering applied to full-length reads. To assign V/J genes and CDR3, sequences were annotated against IMGT germline references using PyIR, a Python wrapper for IgBLAST v1.9. Reads were removed for weak V/J assignments (E-value above 1e-6), missing CDR3, stop codons, out-of-frame junctions, or ambiguous translated residues. V3J clonotypes were defined by identical inferred V gene, J gene, and CDR3 amino acid sequence. To compute the percentage overlap between repertoires, the number of shared unique clonotypes was divided by the size of the smaller repertoire. Richness of each repertoire was evaluated using RTK rarefaction, the Chao1 estimator, and Recon v2.1 estimates of unobserved clonotypes. Generation probabilities were computed with OLGA for all TCRbeta clonotypes obtained by the gDNA method from several donors. This is the immuneACCESS table as TCRdb keeps it, with only in-frame sequences that have V and J called. A part of the clones is gone; compared with another copy, unresolved V genes explain less than half, and the rest is unexplained. V and J calls and clone size are given by that table; D and trimming were obtained from the DNA. This sample lists about 1.1 million clones; approximately 80% were detected once. The ten biggest clones cover more than 0.45% of the sample.

Inclusive of the bounding cysteine and phenylalanine, the CDR3 is 17 residues long. Only the CDR3 DNA is retained, 51 bases long and in frame from the first base. Trimmed from V: 0 bases; trimmed from J: 1 base; junction bases lacking a gene match: 7. From the germline V gene, CDR1 is SGHRS and CDR2 is YFSETQ. To note about this clone: This receptor's antigen is unknown. Nothing much larger sits one base from this clone, and base qualities are not available.

The donors were healthy, HIV-negative adults with no recently reported acute infections or vaccinations. Every donor was a Caucasian adult residing in Nashville, Tennessee, USA. Magnetic negative selection was used to enrich CD4+ T cells, after which naive cells were positively selected on CD45RA and the negative fraction became the memory subset. Blood was obtained by leukapheresis, after which PBMCs were separated by Ficoll-Histopaque density gradient centrifugation and cryopreserved in liquid nitrogen vapor phase. Analytical flow cytometry was used to check the purity and quantity of each magnetically sorted T cell population. Each sorted fraction had its genomic DNA isolated and then quantified by UV absorbance on a Nanodrop 2000c.

The chain joins TRBV5-1 to TRBJ2-4, and 7 junctional nucleotides match TRBD2. Source material: memory CD4+ T cells from PBMCs. Sample cell subset or site, as interpreted from the label and publication: CD45RA-negative fraction. This clonotype originated in a man younger than 30 in good health. Some clones in this sample may be carry-over from other donors' samples. CDR3 sequence: CASSLEAGRLAKNIQYF. The nucleotide sequence is given as TGCGCCAGCAGCTTGGAAGCGGGGAGGCTGGCCAAAAACATTCAGTACTTC.